The entry below gives a single T cell receptor beta chain sequence along with its context. At least ten counts were recorded for this clonotype. Its antigen remains undetermined. No base quality values were provided; no much bigger clone lies one nucleotide off. The data were taken from a study of regulatory T cells in long-lasting Graves disease (dated by TCRdb to about 2021). Broadly, across the study: In the newly diagnosed Graves' disease group, patients had been taking antithyroid drugs for less than 3 months. The study was registered as a clinical trial and conducted in China. A total of around 35 samples underwent TCR sequencing, from roughly 13 patients with persistent Graves' disease and around 20 patients with newly diagnosed Graves' disease. This study used TCR sequencing and RNA sequencing of peripheral blood to compare persistent Graves' disease patients against newly diagnosed Graves' disease patients. Results and caveats for the whole study, not just this receptor: Persistent patients shared more public clonotypes among themselves (more than 2,500) than newly diagnosed patients did (more than 850). As a limitation, the authors acknowledged that the small sample size may reduce accuracy. Peripheral blood alone was examined, since thyroid tissue, which constituted the primary lesion, could not be accessed. Sequencing and analysis were restricted to the TCR beta chain. Persistent Graves' disease patients showed lower TCR Shannon entropy and fewer highly expanded clones than newly diagnosed patients, suggesting clonal expansion.

The time point label corresponds to: newly diagnosed GD, antithyroid drugs for less than 3 months. For both TCR sequencing and RNA sequencing, RNA was extracted from PBMCs using TRIzol. The diagnosis of Graves' disease was made according to American Thyroid Association guidelines. Patients were recruited from an endocrinology department in Xi'an, China. Each patient gave 8.5 to 9.5 milliliters of peripheral blood, collected in an EDTA anticoagulant tube. Ficoll Paque Plus density gradient separation was used to isolate PBMCs, and no further T cell sorting was performed. An Agilent 2100 Bioanalyzer and agarose gel were used to check RNA quality, while a NanoDrop 2000 measured RNA concentration. Libraries were built with multiplex PCR. The run used an Illumina HiSeq 4000. CDR3 regions were amplified by Arm-PCR with iRepertoire HTBI primers to construct TCR beta libraries. Gel purification was performed on PCR products prior to sequencing. As for how the authors treated the data: Across samples, 60 to 80 TRBV and 13 to 15 TRBJ segments were identified and used for gene usage analysis of CDR3 amino acid clonotypes. COPE and FqMerger were used to merge filtered high-quality paired reads into contigs. Contigs were aligned with BLAST to IMGT TRBV, TRBD and TRBJ reference genes, and CDR3 was defined per IMGT. Any clonotype with a frequency above 0.1% was counted as a highly expanded clone. Repertoire diversity was measured by Shannon entropy, and V-J evenness by the Gini coefficient. Clonotypes shared by more than one individual were considered public. The public reads were reprocessed in TCRdb via fastp at Q25 and MiXCR, keeping in-frame beta chains. Merged by CDR3 protein, the rows form single entries marked with the most common genes and DNA. V and J calls and clone size were set by TCRdb, not the authors. The sample data list a few hundred thousand distinct CDR3 sequences, and 18% of these were observed just once. The ten biggest clones cover less than 25% of the sample.

The TCR originated in a female donor with Graves disease. Sample: peripheral blood mononuclear cells (PBMCs), taken at new diagnosis, from a patient treated with antithyroid drugs.

The CDR3 protein sequence reads: CATSDRREGRDYGYTF. The nucleotide sequence is given as TGTGCCACCAGTGACCGTAGGGAGGGGCGCGACTATGGCTACACCTTC. The chain couples TRBV24-1 to TRBJ1-2; a tentative D call is TRBD1 (5 bases match). The germline V gene provides CDR1 KGHDR and CDR2 SFDVKD. There are 16 amino acids in the CDR3, from cysteine to phenylalanine inclusive. The DNA shown is the 48-base CDR3, in frame from base 1. Relative to germline, V is 4 bases shorter and J is 3 bases shorter, with 17 bases between their ends.